These 24 T cell receptor beta chains were all obtained from the same sample, sequenced in a study of cytomegalovirus exposure and HLA in healthy donors. The PCR contained 60 Vbeta and 13 Jbeta primers. The data were produced by immunoSEQ multiplex PCR, yet TCRdb's version contains in-frame clones alone and is incomplete. The sample lists over 75,000 clones; around 73% were seen once. The sequenced sample consisted of PBMCs. The receptors originated from a woman in her sixties in good health and CMV-seronegative.

This sequence joins TRBV28 and TRBJ1-3, with D perhaps matching TRBD1 (6 bases). Germline-derived CDR1 and CDR2 are MDHEN and SYDVKM. The CDR3 length is 14 residues. Trimming cost V 1 base and J 2 bases, with 6 bases left between them. Here the CDR3 reads CASSLSGAGNTIYF. The CDR3 DNA is TGTGCCAGCAGTTTATCAGGGGCTGGAAACACCATATATTTT. Full variable domain (rest looked up from reference TRBV28 and TRBJ1-3): DVKVTQSSRYLVKRTGEKVFLECVQDMDHENMFWYRQDPGLGLRLIYFSYDVKMKEKGDIPEGYSVSREKKERFSLILESASTNQTSMYLCASSLSGAGNTIYFGEGSWLTVV.

The chain carries TRBV10-3 and TRBJ1-4; 9 bases fit TRBD1. V lost 0 bases to trimming and J lost 8 bases; unmatched junction nucleotides: 13. This CDR3 contains 18 residues. The germline V gene encodes CDR1 ENHRY and CDR2 SYGVKD. CDR3 nucleotide sequence: TGTGCCATCAGTGAGTCGACGGACAGGGGCGACCCTAGGGAAAAACTGTTTTTT. It specifies CAISESTDRGDPREKLFF.

This sequence joins TRBV7-6 and TRBJ2-3; 12 bases match TRBD2. Germline V gene sequence: CDR1 SGHVS, CDR2 FNYEAQ. Germline trimming cut 3 bases from V and 0 bases from J; bases unmatched to any gene: 4. This CDR3 region has 17 residues. The CDR3 sequence: CASSLGLAGLSTDTQYF. As DNA, the CDR3 is TGTGCCAGCAGCTTGGGACTAGCGGGCCTTAGCACAGATACGCAGTATTTT.

V and J are TRBV2 and TRBJ2-1; possible D gene TRBD1, 5 bases. The CDR3 covers 15 residues. The ends were cut back, 0 bases at V and 12 bases at J, with 18 bases in the middle. From germline, CDR1 is SNHLY and CDR2 FYNNEI. CDR3 region: CASSEAGHRTELQFF. DNA of the CDR3: TGTGCCAGCAGTGAAGCAGGCCACAGGACCGAGTTGCAGTTCTTC.

V is TRBV7-9 and J is TRBJ2-7; D not resolved. The V gene's germline CDR1 is SEHNR and CDR2 FQNEAQ (reference sequence). This CDR3 is built from 11 residues. V dropped 5 bases and J dropped 3 bases, with 5 bases sitting between them. CDR3 coding DNA: TGTGCCAGCAGCCCCAGCTACGAGCAGTACTTC. It encodes CASSPSYEQYF. Using reference TRBV7-9 and TRBJ2-7 for the parts outside the CDR3, the full variable domain is DTGVSQNPRHKITKRGQNVTFRCDPISEHNRLYWYRQTLGQGPEFLTYFQNEAQLEKSRLLSDRFSAERPKGSFSTLEIQRTEQGDSAMYLCASSPSYEQYFGPGTRLTVT.

V is TRBV15 and J is TRBJ2-3; 11 bases agree with TRBD1. Germline CDR1 reads LNHNV; CDR2 reads YYDKDF (reference sequence). The V and J ends lost 8 bases and 5 bases, in that order; junction bases with no gene match: 3. This CDR3 has 13 amino acids. The CDR3 reads CATEGQGEDTQYF. The DNA of the CDR3 is TGTGCCACCGAGGGACAGGGGGAAGATACGCAGTATTTT.

The chain joins TRBV5-6 to TRBJ2-3, with 10 positions matching TRBD2. Trimming removed 0 bases from V and 6 bases from J; junction bases left unmatched: 4. The CDR3 runs to 15 residues. From germline, CDR1 is SGHDT and CDR2 YYEEEE. CDR3 bases: TGTGCCAGCAGCTTGGGAGCGGGGGGGCCCGATACGCAGTATTTT. It yields the protein CASSLGAGGPDTQYF.

The CDR3 loop reads CASSAATGRTEAFF. The CDR3, as DNA: TGTGCCAGCAGTGCGGCTACAGGGCGGACTGAAGCTTTCTTT. The chain has TRBV2 and TRBJ1-1, with a tentative D call TRBD1 (6 bases). This CDR3 spans 14 amino acids. Trimming took off 4 bases at V and 5 bases at J, with 14 bases between the two ends. The germline gives CDR1 SNHLY, CDR2 FYNNEI. Looking up the rest from reference TRBV2 and TRBJ1-1 gives the full variable domain: EPEVTQTPSHQVTQMGQEVILRCVPISNHLYFYWYRQILGQKVEFLVSFYNNEISEKSEIFDDQFSVERPDGSNFTLKIRSTKLEDSAMYFCASSAATGRTEAFFGQGTRLTVV.

This chain uses TRBV5-1 with TRBJ1-1, with D maybe TRBD1 (5 bases). Germline CDR1 is SGHRS and CDR2 is YFSETQ. The V end lost 3 bases, the J end lost 5 bases, and 17 bases lay between the germline ends. This CDR3 has 15 residues. In DNA form, the CDR3 reads TGCGCCAGCAGCTCATCGAGACAGCCGAGGACTGAAGCTTTCTTT. This gives the protein CASSSSRQPRTEAFF.

The chain joins TRBV7-9 to TRBJ2-7; 11 positions match TRBD1. Germline loops: CDR1 SEHNR, CDR2 FQNEAQ (reference sequence). This CDR3 region has 16 residues. V lost 4 bases to trimming and J lost 7 bases; unmatched junction nucleotides: 12. The CDR3 coding sequence is TGTGCCAGCAGCTCAGTAAAAGGGACAGGGGGAAGTGAGCAGTACTTC. It is translated as CASSSVKGTGGSEQYF.

The V and J genes are TRBV12-5 and TRBJ2-2, with TRBD1 identical over 8 bases. The V segment lost 7 bases and the J segment 9 bases; nucleotides outside the gene matches: 16. Germline-derived CDR1 and CDR2 are LGHNT and FRNRAP. CDR3 length: 16 residues. CDR3 nucleotides: TGTGCTAGTGCCTTCAATCGACAGGGGTCCTACTGGGAGCTGTTTTTT. Translation gives CASAFNRQGSYWELFF.

The rearrangement joins TRBV28 to TRBJ2-7; a weak D match, TRBD1 (6 bases). The germline gives CDR1 MDHEN, CDR2 SYDVKM. This CDR3 contains 13 residues. The ends were cut back, 7 bases at V and 3 bases at J, with 13 bases in the middle. In DNA, the CDR3 is TGTGCCAGCACCGGGACATCGTACTACGAGCAGTACTTC. Amino acid sequence: CASTGTSYYEQYF.

V is TRBV5-7 and J is TRBJ1-2; 9 bases fit TRBD1. TRBV5-7 is annotated as an ORF whose role is uncertain. The CDR3 consists of 15 residues. With 0 bases clipped from V and 3 bases from J, the junction kept 3 bases outside the gene matches. The CDR3: CASSLGGTGHYGYTF. CDR3 DNA: TGTGCCAGCAGCTTGGGTGGGACAGGGCACTATGGCTACACCTTC.

This clone has a single count. The chain couples TRBV2 to TRBJ2-3; TRBD1 agrees at 10 bases. Trimming removed 3 bases from V and 4 bases from J; junction bases left unmatched: 7. This CDR3 is 16 amino acids long. Germline CDR1 and CDR2: SNHLY and FYNNEI. Written as DNA, the CDR3 is TGTGCCAGCAGTGATGGGGGACAGGGGAGGGCAGATACGCAGTATTTT. It encodes CASSDGGQGRADTQYF.

This clone was seen only a few times. The chain is built from TRBV19 and TRBJ2-7; D is possibly TRBD1 (6 bases). V lost 5 bases and J 9 bases, leaving 20 bases between the germline ends. The CDR3 extends over 14 amino acids. Germline CDR1 and CDR2: LNHDA and SQIVND (reference sequence). CDR3 protein: CASSLQGETSAQYF. In DNA form, the CDR3 reads TGTGCCAGTAGTCTACAGGGAGAGACGTCCGCGCAGTACTTC.

The CDR3 sequence is CASSMGLAGGQETQYF. CDR3 DNA sequence: TGTGCCAGCAGCATGGGACTAGCGGGGGGACAAGAGACCCAGTACTTC. The chain combines TRBV7-7 with TRBJ2-5, with 15 bases fitting TRBD2. Germline V CDR1 and CDR2: SSHAT, FNYEAQ (reference sequence). CDR3 size: 16 residues. The junction had 3 bases not matched to a gene; V was cut back by 5 bases and J by 2 bases.

V and J are TRBV19 and TRBJ1-1; 10 bases line up with TRBD1. The CDR3 loop spans 15 amino acids. Trimming took 5 bases from V and 7 from J; bases not matched to a gene: 10. Germline CDR1 and CDR2: LNHDA and SQIVND (reference sequence). CDR3 loop: CASSPDRGRRLEAFF. CDR3 nucleotide sequence: TGTGCCAGTAGTCCAGACAGGGGGCGTCGACTTGAAGCTTTCTTT.

This clone was observed a few times. The rearrangement joins TRBV2 to TRBJ2-7, with TRBD2 as a possible D gene (5 bases). This CDR3 region has 14 residues. Trimming removed 4 bases at V and 2 bases at J, with 12 bases between. Germline CDR1 is SNHLY and CDR2 is FYNNEI. The CDR3 spells CASSGLAATYEQYF. The CDR3 DNA sequence: TGTGCCAGCAGTGGTCTAGCTGCTACCTACGAGCAGTACTTC.

The rearrangement joins TRBV6-6 to TRBJ1-5; D gene unclear. This CDR3 is 13 amino acids long. Germline assignment: CDR1 MNHNY and CDR2 SVGAGI (reference sequence). With 2 bases removed from V and 8 bases from J, the gap between germline ends came to 10 bases. The CDR3 spells CASSYGHEEPQHF. In DNA form, the CDR3 reads TGTGCCAGCAGTTACGGCCATGAGGAGCCCCAGCATTTT.

The chain joins TRBV19 to TRBJ1-5; TRBD1 aligns across 7 bases. Trimming took 5 bases from V and 0 from J; bases not matched to a gene: 13. The CDR3 covers 18 residues. CDR1 LNHDA and CDR2 SQIVND come from the germline V gene (reference sequence). CDR3 amino acids: CASSSRRDRDPSNQPQHF. DNA for the CDR3: TGTGCCAGTAGTTCCCGGAGGGACAGAGACCCTAGCAATCAGCCCCAGCATTTT.

This clone came up once. This sequence joins TRBV6-5 and TRBJ1-4; tentatively, D is TRBD1 (5 bases). V lost 2 bases to trimming and J lost 7 bases, with 17 bases between them. There are 16 residues in the CDR3. Germline CDR1 reads MNHEY; CDR2 reads SVGAGI. CDR3 sequence reads: CASSYGPPGRGEKLFF. The DNA of the CDR3 is TGTGCCAGCAGTTACGGCCCCCCAGGGAGGGGTGAAAAACTGTTTTTT.

This CDR3 reads CASSSRTGEIGYTF. The CDR3 DNA sequence: TGTGCCAGCAGCTCCAGGACAGGGGAAATTGGCTACACCTTC. J is TRBJ1-2 and V is TRBV7-2; TRBD1 matches 9 bases. The CDR3 totals 14 residues. After removal of 4 bases from V and 7 bases from J, the junction contained 7 bases not matched to a gene. Germline V gene sequence: CDR1 SGHTA, CDR2 FQGNSA.

The chain combines TRBV30 with TRBJ2-5; weak D call: TRBD1 (6 bases). The J call could be wrong; TRBJ2-7 is a better fit for the DNA end. The CDR3 totals 14 residues. From germline, CDR1 is GTSNPN and CDR2 SVGIG (reference sequence). The CDR3 spells CAWTQGSWDYEQYF. The CDR3 bases are TGTGCCTGGACCCAGGGGTCGTGGGACTACGAGCAGTACTTC.

The V and J genes are TRBV29-1 and TRBJ2-1; no clear D gene. In germline, CDR1 is SQVTM, CDR2 ANQGSEA. This CDR3 spans 9 amino acids. V was trimmed by 6 bases and J by 6 bases, leaving 3 bases between them. In nucleotides, the CDR3 is TGCAGCGTCAGCAATGAGCAGTTCTTC. Translation: CSVSNEQFF.